The sequence of this TCR beta chain was determined in a study of blood T cells in healthy people across ages (dated by TCRdb to about 2015). Study-level background: In model experiments, template switching captured roughly one uniquely barcoded TCR beta cDNA molecule for every two T cells. To avoid experimental bias, donors of different ages were distributed randomly across sequencing lanes. Using the same blood draw, the study looked at two additional independent replicas of 1 million unique cDNA reads for two donors, one aged 18 to 30 and the other aged 80 or older. The study measured age-related changes in TCR beta repertoire diversity using deep sequencing normalized with unique cDNA molecular identifiers. Four age groups were formed from the donors: young (average around 15 years), middle-aged (approximately 42), aged (roughly 58) and long-lived (roughly 88). Overall study results and their limits: The percentage of naive T cells measured by flow cytometry correlated strongly with observed TCR beta diversity. As age increased, observed TCR beta diversity per million T cells dropped in a roughly linear way, and a significant reduction was already evident by age roughly 36. Donor CMV infection status was unknown, potentially confounding age-related changes in expanded clonotypes. The long-lived group showed more naive CD4+ T cells, fewer expanded clones and increased TCR diversity than the aged group, suggesting age selection. Bulk unsorted PBMC profiling prevented conclusive comparison of naive and antigen-experienced compartments. Estimates of total diversity from one million sequenced T cells were regarded as lower bounds and underestimates.

Concerning this clonotype itself: What this receptor recognizes is not known. Within one base of it there is no much larger clone, and no base qualities were kept.

The germline V gene supplies CDR1 SGHDT and CDR2 YYEEEE. Compared with germline, V lacks 2 bases and J lacks 9 bases; bases without a gene match: 4. Its CDR3 holds 14 amino acids, cysteine through phenylalanine. Here the CDR3 DNA is all that survives: 42 bases in frame from base 1. The donors were some 36 Caucasian individuals from Russia, aged roughly 6 to 100 years, who were systemically healthy. Each donor gave 8 to 10 milliliters of peripheral blood, drawn into EDTA-treated Vacutainer tubes. PBMCs were isolated by Ficoll-Paque density-gradient centrifugation, with at least 6 million obtained per sample. Total RNA was extracted from PBMCs with Trizol reagent, with at least 5.5 micrograms obtained per sample. For every donor, an aliquot of PBMCs went through flow cytometry to measure the percentages of naive CD45RAhigh/CD27high T cells. The method behind the library was 5' RACE. Sequencing used an Illumina HiSeq 2500. The second PCR ran for about 6 to 11 cycles and used a J-beta primer mix along with a sample-barcoded 5' primer. A unique molecular identifier was introduced onto each TCR beta cDNA molecule by a template-switch 5' adaptor carrying 12 random nucleotides. Each sample yielded at least 2.5 million CDR3-containing paired-end reads. The Mint cDNA synthesis kit, primed by a TRBC-specific oligonucleotide, was used to synthesize first-strand cDNA from all RNA. All cDNA was treated with uracil-DNA glycosylase and then went through a first 18-cycle PCR with the universal primers M1SS and BC2_uni_R. The authors processed their data as follows. For normalization, 1 million high-quality reads, each with a distinct molecular identifier, were randomly selected from each sample. Instead of being binned into consensus sequences, reads with shared molecular identifiers were discarded. MiTCR, with a Q25 quality threshold and the strictest error-elimination algorithm, was used for CDR3 identification, clonotype clustering and error correction. A nonparametric unseen species model with Euler transformation was used to estimate a lower bound on total TCR beta diversity. In-frame beta chains were kept once TCRdb had trimmed the public reads at Q25 with fastp and called clones with MiXCR. Entries are consolidated by CDR3 protein sequence, retaining the most common genes and DNA. The V and J calls, along with clone size, are taken from TCRdb and not from the paper's own processing. In this sample the table shows 1.5 million to 2 million distinct CDR3 sequences, around half of which occur a single time. The leading ten clones occupy more than 2% of the sample.

Material: blood. This receptor was identified in a woman aged 40 to 49 in good health. In this chain, TRBV5-6 is recombined with TRBJ1-6, with TRBD1 identical over 8 junction bases. The DNA is TGTGCCAGCAGCTTAGGGACAGGAACTTCACCCCTCCACTTT. It translates as CASSLGTGTSPLHF.